Listed below are T cell receptor beta chains from one sample, sequenced in a study of PD-1 blockade in mismatch repair-deficient tumors. Data came from immunoSEQ multiplex PCR; TCRdb stores just in-frame clones and leaves some out. The sample contains more than 90,000 clones, about 83% of which appear only once. Source: peripheral blood, taken roughly 60 weeks after starting pembrolizumab. These receptors came from an adult with mismatch repair-deficient cancer. The conserved cysteine and the conserved F or W are not part of the CDR3 here.

J,V,CDR3
TRBJ2-7,TRBV7-2,ASSGTSGRGYEQY
TRBJ1-5,TRBV28,ASKGASNQPQH
TRBJ2-7,TRBV29-1,SAGWGSAYEQY
TRBJ2-1,TRBV29-1,SVGSYEQF
TRBJ1-1,TRBV25-1,ASRGIGEGAQSVAF
TRBJ1-4,TRBV4-1,ASSPGLGLGEKLF
TRBJ2-7,TRBV10-1,ASSAHRGLRGEQY
TRBJ1-2,TRBV19,ASSIDRASYGYT
TRBJ2-7,TRBV11-3,ASSLDPAGEFYEQY
TRBJ1-1,TRBV7-2,ASSPQGGSEAF
TRBJ1-2,TRBV9,ASSADNYGYT
TRBJ1-2,TRBV27,ASTTRRAADGYT
TRBJ2-1,TRBV18,ASSPRSGDYNEQF
TRBJ2-7,TRBV6-6,ASSRSRGQGGEQY
TRBJ1-1,TRBV11-3,ASSPGRNFEAF
TRBJ2-7,TRBV7-2,ASSSKGGVSSYEQY
TRBJ1-2,TRBV9,ASSVGGQNYGYT
TRBJ1-2,TRBV19,ASTARRRAYGYT
TRBJ1-1,TRBV15,ACGGRLNTEAF
TRBJ2-3,TRBV5-1,ASSLSGRGDTQY
TRBJ2-7,TRBV12-5,ASGGAALGEQY
TRBJ2-1,TRBV6-4,ASSDRSGSDNEQF
TRBJ1-1,TRBV7-6,ASSLVSGSTEAF
TRBJ2-2,TRBV5-1,ASSLWATGGETGELF
TRBJ1-2,TRBV5-1,ASSFGTGGNYGYT
TRBJ2-7,TRBV18,ASSSGLAGAGLGEQY
TRBJ1-2,TRBV19,ASSIDVGARFGYT
TRBJ2-1,TRBV29-1,SVSLAGFHEQF
TRBJ2-1,TRBV19,ASSIRAGGGSNEQF
TRBJ2-5,TRBV2,ASSSTSGRVETQY
TRBJ2-7,TRBV18,ASSRQNSYEQY
TRBJ1-1,TRBV11-2,ASSPPAGNTEAF
TRBJ2-1,TRBV11-1,ASSLVGGENYGNEQF
TRBJ2-1,TRBV5-1,ASSPDLRNNEQF
TRBJ2-1,TRBV7-2,ASSSQTTLVQYEQF
TRBJ1-1,TRBV7-2,ASSMTANTEAF
TRBJ2-5,TRBV5-1,ASTLAGGSQETQY
TRBJ1-2,TRBV6-5,ASRPGPHIGYT
TRBJ2-7,TRBV19,ASSIGAGIDEQY
TRBJ2-7,TRBV27,ASGRDRVNEQY
TRBJ2-7,TRBV9,ASSVDGGRGYEQY
TRBJ2-1,TRBV7-3,ASSLIGRGSYNEQF